The 20 T cell receptor beta chains below all came from one sample that was sequenced in a study of blood T cells in healthy people across ages. A second PCR, run for roughly 7 to 11 cycles, used a sample-barcoded 5' primer plus a J-beta primer mix. TCRdb re-derived calls from the 5' RACE reads in MiXCR, one entry per CDR3 protein. The sample records over 1.5 million distinct CDR3 sequences, about 50% being singletons. Material for sequencing was blood. The receptors were sampled from a woman between 40 and 55 years old in good health.

This chain joins TRBV24-1 and TRBJ1-2; unclear D gene. This CDR3 has 13 amino acids. The V end was cut by 0 bases, the J end by 5 bases, with 6 bases between. CDR1 KGHDR and CDR2 SFDVKD come from the germline V gene. This chain's CDR3 is CATSDLAGYGYTF. CDR3 coding DNA: TGTGCCACCAGTGATTTGGCGGGATATGGCTACACCTTC.

Only a few counts were recorded for this clonotype. This chain links TRBV20-1 with TRBJ2-1; 11 nucleotides match TRBD2. V lost 2 bases and J lost 7; bases outside the gene matches: 10. The germline V gene has CDR1 DFQATT and CDR2 SNEGSKA (reference sequence). The CDR3 runs to 16 residues. The CDR3 DNA reads as TGCAGTGCTAGACCATTACTAGCGGGGGATCGGAATGAGCAGTTCTTC. As protein: CSARPLLAGDRNEQFF.

This clonotype was counted between two and nine times. The chain is built from TRBV6-6 and TRBJ2-5, with TRBD1 matching 10 bases. Germline-derived CDR1 and CDR2 are MNHNY and SVGAGI (reference sequence). This CDR3 is 15 amino acids long. J lost 4 bases, V lost 2 bases, and 4 bases had no gene match. The CDR3 here is CASSYGGTGAETQYF. Written as DNA, the CDR3 is TGTGCCAGCAGTTACGGTGGGACAGGGGCAGAGACCCAGTACTTC.

This sequence joins TRBV2 and TRBJ2-1, with D possibly called TRBD1 or TRBD2 (6 bases each). Trimming shortened V by 8 bases and J by 4 bases, and 18 bases separated the two germline ends. This CDR3 contains 15 residues. CDR1 SNHLY and CDR2 FYNNEI come from the germline V gene. Written as DNA, the CDR3 is TGTGCCAGCGGAGGGGAACAGGGAGCGTACAATGAGCAGTTCTTC. Amino acid sequence: CASGGEQGAYNEQFF.

Regarding this clonotype: An end of the junction differs from the germline gene, which may be a read error. The rearrangement uses TRBV7-7 and TRBJ2-5, with D possibly TRBD2 on 6 matching bases. There are 17 residues in the CDR3. Germline V gene sequence: CDR1 SSHAT, CDR2 FNYEAQ (reference sequence). The CDR3 sequence is CASSLGTQEVGQETQYF. CDR3 in DNA: TGTGCTAGCAGCTTAGGGACTCAGGAGGTGGGGCAAGAGACCCAGTACTTC.

There are many counts of this clonotype. The CDR3 DNA reads as TGTGCCAGCAGCGCACAGGCTCGTCAAGAGACCCAGTACTTC. This sequence encodes CASSAQARQETQYF. The rearrangement uses TRBV7-2 and TRBJ2-5; D perhaps matches TRBD1 (5 bases). This CDR3 is 14 amino acids long. Germline CDR1 is SGHTA and CDR2 is FQGNSA. The V gene lost 5 bases and the J gene lost 2 bases, with 12 bases spanning the gap.

The genes are TRBV5-6 and TRBJ2-5; TRBD1 agrees at 8 bases. The germline CDR1 and CDR2 sequences are SGHDT and YYEEEE. V dropped 4 bases and J dropped 4; count of bases not matched to a gene: 6. The CDR3 consists of 14 residues. CDR3 sequence: CASSTTGGGETQYF. The CDR3 coding sequence is TGTGCCAGCAGCACTACAGGGGGTGGAGAGACCCAGTACTTC.

This clonotype appeared a few times. The rearrangement uses TRBV29-1 and TRBJ2-1, with 13 positions matching TRBD2. Trimming took 1 base from V and 0 from J; bases not matched to a gene: 0. CDR3 length: 16 residues. Germline V gene data show CDR1 as SQVTM and CDR2 as ANQGSEA. This chain's CDR3 is CSVEGTSGGSYNEQFF. CDR3 coding DNA: TGCAGCGTTGAAGGGACTAGCGGGGGCTCCTACAATGAGCAGTTCTTC.

This clonotype was detected only a few times. The rearrangement joins TRBV11-3 to TRBJ2-3; D may be TRBD2 (5 bases). V was clipped by 4 bases and J by 4 bases, with 9 bases between them. Germline loops: CDR1 SGHNT, CDR2 YENEEA. The length of the CDR3 is 13 residues. Here the CDR3 reads CASSWRTSDTQYF. CDR3 bases: TGTGCCAGCAGCTGGCGGACTTCAGATACGCAGTATTTT.

The V gene is TRBV4-3, the J gene TRBJ2-1, with 7 bases that match TRBD2. The CDR3 covers 19 residues. Germline V gives CDR1 LGHNA, CDR2 YSLEER. The J segment lost 2 bases and the V segment lost 2 bases, leaving 15 bases of the junction unmatched. Here the CDR3 reads CASSQSEETSPPPYNEQFF. The CDR3 DNA reads TGCGCCAGCAGCCAATCGGAGGAGACTAGCCCACCTCCCTACAATGAGCAGTTCTTC.

The rearrangement uses TRBV20-1 and TRBJ2-4; no reliable D call. Between the trimmed V and J ends, which lost 0 bases and 0 bases, there was a span of 12 bases. The CDR3 is made up of 16 amino acids. From germline, CDR1 is DFQATT and CDR2 SNEGSKA (reference sequence). CDR3 sequence (DNA): TGCAGTGCTAGAGATTTGGCAGAACTAGCCAAAAACATTCAGTACTTC. Its protein is CSARDLAELAKNIQYF.

The gene calls are TRBV11-2 and TRBJ2-3, with 11 bases matching TRBD2. CDR3 length: 15 amino acids. Germline-derived CDR1 and CDR2 are SGHAT and FQNNGV. The ends lost 7 bases at V and 4 bases at J; junction bases unmatched: 7. The CDR3 DNA follows: TGTGCCAGCACCATAGCGGGGGGGCTTCCAGATACGCAGTATTTT. It translates to CASTIAGGLPDTQYF.

This clonotype was seen ten or more times. The genes are TRBV29-1 and TRBJ2-1; TRBD2 matches 10 bases. Per germline, CDR1 SQVTM and CDR2 ANQGSEA. Unmatched junction bases numbered 4, after V lost 4 bases and J lost 1 base. The CDR3 loop spans 15 amino acids. This CDR3 reads CSVALAGRSYNEQFF. The CDR3 DNA reads TGCAGCGTTGCACTAGCGGGGAGATCCTACAATGAGCAGTTCTTC.

This clonotype was counted a single time. A junction boundary mismatches the germline segment, possibly from a read error. J is TRBJ2-1 and V is TRBV11-2; 8 bases align to TRBD2. Germline-derived CDR1 and CDR2 are SGHAT and FQNNGV. This CDR3 contains 15 residues. The CDR3 sequence: CASSPFGGALNERFF. CDR3 coding DNA: TGTGCCAGCAGCCCTTTCGGGGGGGCATTGAATGAGCGGTTCTTC.

The table lists this clonotype with many counts. The chain couples TRBV7-2 to TRBJ2-5; TRBD2 aligns across 7 bases. V was clipped by 3 bases and J by 2 bases; unmatched bases: 3. Looked up from germline, CDR1 is SGHTA and CDR2 is FQGNSA. CDR3 length: 14 residues. The CDR3 loop is CASSLGLRQETQYF. The CDR3 DNA sequence: TGTGCCAGCAGCTTGGGACTAAGGCAAGAGACCCAGTACTTC.

V and J are TRBV9 and TRBJ2-7, with D maybe TRBD2 (5 bases). V shed 3 bases and J shed 0 bases, with 16 bases lying between them. The V gene's germline CDR1 is SGDLS and CDR2 YYNGEE. CDR3 length equals 16 residues. CDR3: CASSALSGGSSYEQYF. The DNA for the CDR3 is TGTGCCAGCAGCGCCCTGAGCGGTGGGAGCTCCTACGAGCAGTACTTC.

The sample holds a few counts of this clonotype. The chain uses TRBV7-2 and TRBJ1-2, with TRBD1 matching 8 bases. Germline-derived CDR1 and CDR2 are SGHTA and FQGNSA. The CDR3 has 13 residues. With 9 bases clipped from V and 6 bases from J, the junction kept 9 bases outside the gene matches. CDR3 coding DNA: TGTGCCAGTGGTAAAGACAGGGGAGATGGCTACACCTTC. This sequence encodes CASGKDRGDGYTF.

A few counts support this clonotype. V usage is TRBV5-1 and J usage is TRBJ2-1; TRBD1 matches at 10 bases. The CDR3 runs 15 residues. The germline CDR1 and CDR2 sequences are SGHRS and YFSETQ. Unmatched junction bases numbered 9, after V lost 4 bases and J lost 8 bases. The CDR3 nucleotides are TGCGCCAGCAGCATACACCGGGACAGGGGCGATGAGCAGTTCTTC. It codes for CASSIHRDRGDEQFF.

In this sample, this clonotype turned up a few times. The chain is built from TRBV5-1 and TRBJ2-1; D may be TRBD1 (5 bases). V was trimmed by 7 bases and J by 4 bases, leaving 18 bases between them. Germline V lookup: CDR1 SGHRS, CDR2 YFSETQ. The CDR3 contains 15 residues. CDR3 sequence reads: CASGQTGSGYNEQFF. CDR3 nucleotide sequence: TGCGCCAGCGGCCAAACCGGGTCAGGGTACAATGAGCAGTTCTTC.

This clonotype was picked up one time. A much larger clone lies a single base off, so this may be a read error. This chain uses TRBV27 with TRBJ2-7; D may be TRBD2 (6 bases). Germline assignment: CDR1 MNHEY and CDR2 SMNVEV (reference sequence). CDR3 length equals 9 residues. This CDR3 is CTSGYEQYF. The CDR3 bases are TGTACCAGCGGGTACGAGCAGTACTTC.